This TCR beta chain is from a study of blood T cell repertoires in COVID-19. This table comes from immunoSEQ multiplex PCR, and its TCRdb copy is limited to in-frame clones, with some not included. In the table there are about 64,000 clones, approximately 80% of which are singletons. The CDR3 is 15 residues long. In germline, CDR1 is KGHSH, CDR2 LQKENI. After removal of 3 bases from V and 1 base from J, the junction contained 5 bases not matched to a gene. The chain recombines TRBV18 with TRBJ1-1; TRBD1 matches 7 bases. Material for sequencing was peripheral blood. This TCR derives from a man older than 75 with acute or convalescent COVID-19. For the CDR3, the DNA is TGTGCCAGCTCACCCCAGACAGGGAAGAACACTGAAGCTTTCTTT. It specifies CASSPQTGKNTEAFF.